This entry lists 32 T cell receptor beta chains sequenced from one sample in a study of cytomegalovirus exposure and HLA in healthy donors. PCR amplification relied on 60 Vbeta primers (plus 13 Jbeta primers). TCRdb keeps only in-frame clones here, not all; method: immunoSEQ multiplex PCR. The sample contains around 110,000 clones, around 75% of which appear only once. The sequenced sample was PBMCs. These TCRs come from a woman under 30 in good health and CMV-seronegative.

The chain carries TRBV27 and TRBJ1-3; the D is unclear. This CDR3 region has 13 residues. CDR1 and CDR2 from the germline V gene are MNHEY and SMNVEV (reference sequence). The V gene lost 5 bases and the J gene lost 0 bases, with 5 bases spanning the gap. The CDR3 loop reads CASSKSSGNTIYF. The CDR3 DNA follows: TGTGCCAGCAGTAAGAGCTCTGGAAACACCATATATTTT.

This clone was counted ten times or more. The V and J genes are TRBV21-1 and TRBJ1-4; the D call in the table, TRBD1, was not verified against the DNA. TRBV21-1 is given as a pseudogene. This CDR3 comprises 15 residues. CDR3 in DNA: TGTGCCAGCAGCAATGGAAGCGACAGGCATGAAAAACTGTTTTTT. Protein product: CASSNGSDRHEKLFF.

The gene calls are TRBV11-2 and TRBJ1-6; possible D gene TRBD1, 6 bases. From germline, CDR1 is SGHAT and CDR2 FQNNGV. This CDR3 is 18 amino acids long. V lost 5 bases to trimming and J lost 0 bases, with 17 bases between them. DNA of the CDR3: TGTGCCAGCAGCGCGAAGACAGGTTCCAGCTCCTATAATTCACCCCTCCACTTT. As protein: CASSAKTGSSSYNSPLHF.

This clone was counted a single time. CDR3 loop: CASSLGGGIIIGDEQYF. In DNA form, the CDR3 reads TGCGCCAGCAGCTTGGGCGGGGGGATAATAATAGGCGACGAGCAGTACTTC. V gene TRBV5-1 combines with J gene TRBJ2-7; TRBD2 aligns across 8 bases. Germline-derived CDR1 and CDR2 are SGHRS and YFSETQ. This CDR3 contains 17 residues. The ends lost 0 bases at V and 5 bases at J; junction bases unmatched: 13.

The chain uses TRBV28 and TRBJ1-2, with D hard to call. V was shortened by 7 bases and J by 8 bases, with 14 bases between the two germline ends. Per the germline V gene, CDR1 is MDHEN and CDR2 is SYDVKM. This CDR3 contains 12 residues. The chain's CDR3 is CASKKPGGGYTF. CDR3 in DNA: TGTGCCAGCAAAAAGCCCGGAGGGGGCTACACCTTC.

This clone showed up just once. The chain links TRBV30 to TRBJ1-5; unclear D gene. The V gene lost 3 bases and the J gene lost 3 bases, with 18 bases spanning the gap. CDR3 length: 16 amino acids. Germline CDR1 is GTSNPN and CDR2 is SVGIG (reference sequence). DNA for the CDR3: TGTGCCTGGAGCCTAACGGGGTATGGGCCCAATCAGCCCCAGCATTTT. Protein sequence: CAWSLTGYGPNQPQHF.

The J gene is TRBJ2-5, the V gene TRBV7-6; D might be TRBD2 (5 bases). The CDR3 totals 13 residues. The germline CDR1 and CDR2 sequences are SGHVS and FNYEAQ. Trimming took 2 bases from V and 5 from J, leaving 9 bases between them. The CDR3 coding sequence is TGTGCCAGCAGCTTACGAAGGAGGGAGACCCAGTACTTC. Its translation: CASSLRRRETQYF.

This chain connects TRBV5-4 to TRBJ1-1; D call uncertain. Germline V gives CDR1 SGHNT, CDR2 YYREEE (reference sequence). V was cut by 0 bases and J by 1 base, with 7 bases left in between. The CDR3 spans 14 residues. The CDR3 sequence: CASSLDTSNTEAFF. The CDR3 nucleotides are TGTGCCAGCAGCTTGGACACCTCGAACACTGAAGCTTTCTTT.

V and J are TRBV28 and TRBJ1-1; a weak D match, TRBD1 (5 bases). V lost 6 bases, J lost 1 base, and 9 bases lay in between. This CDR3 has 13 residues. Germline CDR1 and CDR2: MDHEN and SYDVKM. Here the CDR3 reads CASRETANTEAFF. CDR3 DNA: TGTGCCAGCAGAGAGACAGCGAACACTGAAGCTTTCTTT.

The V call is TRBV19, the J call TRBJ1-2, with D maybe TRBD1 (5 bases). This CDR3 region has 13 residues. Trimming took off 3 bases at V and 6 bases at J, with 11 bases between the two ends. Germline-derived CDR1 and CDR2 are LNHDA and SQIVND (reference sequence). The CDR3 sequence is CASSIARDNGYTF. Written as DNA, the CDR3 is TGTGCCAGTAGTATCGCCAGGGATAATGGCTACACCTTC.

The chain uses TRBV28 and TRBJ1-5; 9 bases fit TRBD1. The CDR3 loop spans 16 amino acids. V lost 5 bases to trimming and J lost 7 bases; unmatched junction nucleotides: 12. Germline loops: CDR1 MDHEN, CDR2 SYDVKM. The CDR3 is CASSVVQGAAKQPQHF. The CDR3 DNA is TGTGCCAGCAGTGTGGTACAGGGGGCTGCGAAGCAGCCCCAGCATTTT.

Here the CDR3 DNA reads TGTGCCACCAGCAGAGAACCGGGGTCACCCCTCCACTTT. This codes for CATSREPGSPLHF. This chain joins TRBV15 and TRBJ1-6; D unresolved. This CDR3 is built from 13 residues. CDR1 LNHNV and CDR2 YYDKDF come from the germline V gene (reference sequence). Trimming removed 0 bases from V and 10 bases from J, with 7 bases in between.

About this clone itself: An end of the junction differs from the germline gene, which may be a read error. This CDR3 is CASSPRGYNEQFF. The CDR3 bases are TGTGCTAGCAGCCCCCGCGGCTACAATGAGCAGTTCTTC. This chain links TRBV7-7 with TRBJ2-1; D is ambiguous. Germline CDR1 and CDR2: SSHAT and FNYEAQ (reference sequence). This CDR3 spans 13 amino acids.

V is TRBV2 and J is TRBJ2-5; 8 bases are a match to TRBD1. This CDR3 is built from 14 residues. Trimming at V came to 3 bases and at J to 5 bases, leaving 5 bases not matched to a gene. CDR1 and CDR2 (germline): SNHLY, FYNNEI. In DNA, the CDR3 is TGTGCCAGCAGTGATCCGCAGGGGGCCGAGACCCAGTACTTC. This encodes CASSDPQGAETQYF.

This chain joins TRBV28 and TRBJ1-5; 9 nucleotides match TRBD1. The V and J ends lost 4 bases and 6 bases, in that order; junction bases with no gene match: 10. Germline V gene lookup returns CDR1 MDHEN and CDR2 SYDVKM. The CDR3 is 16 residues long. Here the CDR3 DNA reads TGTGCCAGCAGTTACACCACAGGGGGCGCAGGTCAGCCCCAGCATTTT. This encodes CASSYTTGGAGQPQHF.

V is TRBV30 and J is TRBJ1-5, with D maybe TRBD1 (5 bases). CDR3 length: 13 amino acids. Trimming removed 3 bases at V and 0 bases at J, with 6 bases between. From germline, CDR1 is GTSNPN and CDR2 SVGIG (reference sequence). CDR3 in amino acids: CAWRRGSNQPQHF. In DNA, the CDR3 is TGTGCCTGGAGAAGGGGTAGCAATCAGCCCCAGCATTTT.

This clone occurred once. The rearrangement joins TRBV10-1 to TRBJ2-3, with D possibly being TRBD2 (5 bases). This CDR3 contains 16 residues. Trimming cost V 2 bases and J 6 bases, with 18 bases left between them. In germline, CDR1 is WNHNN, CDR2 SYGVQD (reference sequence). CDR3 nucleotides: TGCGCCAGCAGTGAGCATCCCTTCCCACCGGGGGATACGCAGTATTTT. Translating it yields CASSEHPFPPGDTQYF.

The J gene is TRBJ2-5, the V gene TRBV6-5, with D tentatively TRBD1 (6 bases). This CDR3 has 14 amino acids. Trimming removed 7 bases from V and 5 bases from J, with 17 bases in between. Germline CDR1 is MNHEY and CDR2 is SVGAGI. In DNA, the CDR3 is TGTGCCAGCAACCCTTTACAGGGTAGGGAGACCCAGTACTTC. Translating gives CASNPLQGRETQYF.

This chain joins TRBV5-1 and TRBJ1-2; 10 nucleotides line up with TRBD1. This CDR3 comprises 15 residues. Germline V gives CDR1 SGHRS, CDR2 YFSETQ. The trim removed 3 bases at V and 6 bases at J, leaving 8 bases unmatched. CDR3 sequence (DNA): TGCGCCAGCAGCTGGAGGCGGGACAGGGGTGATGGCTACACCTTC. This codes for CASSWRRDRGDGYTF.

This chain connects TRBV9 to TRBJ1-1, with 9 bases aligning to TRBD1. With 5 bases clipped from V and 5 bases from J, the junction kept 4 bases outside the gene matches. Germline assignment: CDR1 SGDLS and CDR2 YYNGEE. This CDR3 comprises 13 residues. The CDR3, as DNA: TGTGCCAGCAGGGGACAGGGTCGAACTGAAGCTTTCTTT. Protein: CASRGQGRTEAFF.

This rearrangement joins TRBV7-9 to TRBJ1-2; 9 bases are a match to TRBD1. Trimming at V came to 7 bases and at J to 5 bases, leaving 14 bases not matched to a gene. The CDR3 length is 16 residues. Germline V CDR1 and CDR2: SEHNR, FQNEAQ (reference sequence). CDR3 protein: CASNPGGTGGGYGYTF. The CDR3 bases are TGTGCCAGCAACCCGGGAGGAACAGGGGGCGGATATGGCTACACCTTC.

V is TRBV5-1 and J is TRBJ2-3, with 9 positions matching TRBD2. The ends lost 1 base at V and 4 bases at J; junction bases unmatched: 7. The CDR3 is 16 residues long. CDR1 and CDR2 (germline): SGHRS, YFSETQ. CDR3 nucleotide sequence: TGCGCCAGCAGCTTGTTGGCGGGGGGGCTTCCAGATACGCAGTATTTT. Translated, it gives CASSLLAGGLPDTQYF.

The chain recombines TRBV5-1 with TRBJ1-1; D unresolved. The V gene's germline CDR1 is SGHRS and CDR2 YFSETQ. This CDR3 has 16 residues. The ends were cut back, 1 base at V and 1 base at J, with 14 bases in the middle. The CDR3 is CASSLFGADTNTEAFF. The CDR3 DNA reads TGCGCCAGCAGCTTGTTCGGTGCCGACACGAACACTGAAGCTTTCTTT.

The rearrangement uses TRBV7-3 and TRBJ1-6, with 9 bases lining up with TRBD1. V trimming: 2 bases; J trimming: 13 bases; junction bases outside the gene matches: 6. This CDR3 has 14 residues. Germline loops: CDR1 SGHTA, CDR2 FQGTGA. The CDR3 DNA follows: TGTGCCAGCAGCTTAGGACAGGGGCCGTGGCCCCTCCACTTT. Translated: CASSLGQGPWPLHF.

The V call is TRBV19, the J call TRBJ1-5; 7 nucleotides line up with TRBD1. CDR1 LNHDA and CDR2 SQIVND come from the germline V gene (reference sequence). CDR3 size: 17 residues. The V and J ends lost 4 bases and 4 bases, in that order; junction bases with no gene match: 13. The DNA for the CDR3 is TGTGCCAGTAGTACGCTCACAGGGGCCTCGGTTAATCAGCCCCAGCATTTT. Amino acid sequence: CASSTLTGASVNQPQHF.

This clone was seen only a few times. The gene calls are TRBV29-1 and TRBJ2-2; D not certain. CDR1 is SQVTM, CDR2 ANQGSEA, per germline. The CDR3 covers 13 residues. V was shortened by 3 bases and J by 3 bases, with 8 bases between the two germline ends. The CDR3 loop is CSVDSFYTGELFF. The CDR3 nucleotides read TGCAGCGTTGACTCCTTCTACACCGGGGAGCTGTTTTTT.

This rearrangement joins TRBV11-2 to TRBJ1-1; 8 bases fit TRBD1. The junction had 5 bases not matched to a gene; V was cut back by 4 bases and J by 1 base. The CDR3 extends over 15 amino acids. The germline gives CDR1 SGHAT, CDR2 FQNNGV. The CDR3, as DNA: TGTGCCAGCAGCTCTTCGGACAGGGCGAACACTGAAGCTTTCTTT. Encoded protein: CASSSSDRANTEAFF.

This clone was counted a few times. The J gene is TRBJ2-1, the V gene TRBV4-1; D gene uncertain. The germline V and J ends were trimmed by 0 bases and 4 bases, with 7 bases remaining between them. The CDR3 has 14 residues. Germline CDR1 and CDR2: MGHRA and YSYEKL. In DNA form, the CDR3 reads TGCGCCAGCAGCCAAGATCCGAGGTACAATGAGCAGTTCTTC. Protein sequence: CASSQDPRYNEQFF.

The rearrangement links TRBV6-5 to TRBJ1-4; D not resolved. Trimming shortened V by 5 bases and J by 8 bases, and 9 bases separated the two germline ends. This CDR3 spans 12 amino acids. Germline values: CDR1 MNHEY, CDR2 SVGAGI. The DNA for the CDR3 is TGTGCCAGCAGTACTAGCACGGAAAAACTGTTTTTT. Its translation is CASSTSTEKLFF.

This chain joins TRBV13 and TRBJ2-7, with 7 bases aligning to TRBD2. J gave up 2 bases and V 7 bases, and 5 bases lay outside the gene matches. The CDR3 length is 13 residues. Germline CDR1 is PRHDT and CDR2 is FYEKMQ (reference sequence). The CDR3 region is CASTSAGTYEQYF. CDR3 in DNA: TGTGCCAGCACCTCAGCGGGGACCTACGAGCAGTACTTC.

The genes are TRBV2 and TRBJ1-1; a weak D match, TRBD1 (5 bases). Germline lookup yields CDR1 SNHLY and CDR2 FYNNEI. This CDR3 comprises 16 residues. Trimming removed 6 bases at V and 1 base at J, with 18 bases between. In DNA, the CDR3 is TGTGCCAGCAGGTCATCGGGGGGAATTGGGAACACTGAAGCTTTCTTT. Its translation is CASRSSGGIGNTEAFF.

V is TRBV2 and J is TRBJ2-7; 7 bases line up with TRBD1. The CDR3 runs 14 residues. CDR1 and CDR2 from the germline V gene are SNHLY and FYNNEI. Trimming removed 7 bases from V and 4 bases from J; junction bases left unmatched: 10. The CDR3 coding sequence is TGTGCCAGCATCTTACAGGGGACGGAATACGAGCAGTACTTC. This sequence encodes CASILQGTEYEQYF.